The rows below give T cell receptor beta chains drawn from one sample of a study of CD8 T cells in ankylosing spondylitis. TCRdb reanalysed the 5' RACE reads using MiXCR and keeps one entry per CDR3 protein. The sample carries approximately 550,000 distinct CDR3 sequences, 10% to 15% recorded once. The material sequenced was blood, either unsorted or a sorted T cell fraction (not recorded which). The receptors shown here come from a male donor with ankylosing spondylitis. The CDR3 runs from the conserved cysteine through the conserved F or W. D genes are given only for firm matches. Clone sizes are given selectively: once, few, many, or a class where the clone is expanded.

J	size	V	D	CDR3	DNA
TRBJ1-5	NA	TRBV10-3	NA	CASQGGLNQPQHF	TGTGCCTCCCAGGGAGGGCTCAATCAGCCCCAGCATTTT
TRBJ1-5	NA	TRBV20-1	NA	CSALARGRQPQHF	TGCAGTGCTCTAGCGCGGGGCCGTCAGCCCCAGCATTTT
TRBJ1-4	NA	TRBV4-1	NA	CASSQGHANEKLFF	TGCGCCAGCAGCCAAGGGCATGCTAATGAAAAACTGTTTTTT
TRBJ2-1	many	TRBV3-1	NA	CASSQGSRGEQFF	TGTGCCAGCAGCCAAGGTAGTAGAGGTGAGCAGTTCTTC
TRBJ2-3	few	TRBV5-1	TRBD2	CASSLYVLSAGVSDTQYF	TGCGCCAGCAGCTTGTATGTTTTGTCGGCGGGAGTTTCAGATACGCAGTATTTT
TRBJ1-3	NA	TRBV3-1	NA	CAGSQGTIYSGNTIYF	TGTGCCGGCAGCCAGGGGACAATTTACTCTGGAAACACCATATATTTT
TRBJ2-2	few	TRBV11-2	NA	CAGGERTGELFF	TGTGCCGGTGGTGAGCGGACCGGGGAGCTGTTTTTT
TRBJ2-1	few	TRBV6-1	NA	CASSQDYSYNEQFF	TGTGCCAGCAGCCAGGACTATTCCTACAATGAGCAGTTCTTC
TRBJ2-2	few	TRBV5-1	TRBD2	CASSLRTSGRNDANTGELFF	TGCGCCAGCAGCTTGAGGACTAGCGGGAGGAACGATGCGAACACCGGGGAGCTGTTTTTT
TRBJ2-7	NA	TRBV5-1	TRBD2	CASSAPGLAGVYEQYF	TGCGCCAGCAGCGCCCCGGGACTAGCGGGAGTCTACGAGCAGTACTTC
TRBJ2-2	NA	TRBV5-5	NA	CASSREGPGELFF	TGTGCCAGCAGTAGAGAGGGTCCGGGGGAGCTGTTTTTT
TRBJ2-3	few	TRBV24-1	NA	CATSDQRTHGNTQYF	TGTGCCACCAGTGACCAACGGACCCATGGGAATACGCAGTATTTT
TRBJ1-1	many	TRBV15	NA	CATSRYGEAEAFF	TGTGCCACCAGCAGGTATGGGGAGGCTGAAGCTTTCTTT